The sample holds a few counts of the clone carrying this T cell receptor beta chain. Its antigen is currently unknown. The data are from a study of beta chain features in type 1 diabetes. General observations from the study: Naive, central memory and regulatory TCRB repertoires appeared more similar among patients than healthy donors. In all four CD4+ subsets, TCRB CDR3 length was significantly, moderately reduced in type 1 diabetes.

Reverse transcription of all isolated RNA meant that expressed TCRB transcripts were sequenced. The data were produced by immunoSEQ multiplex PCR, yet TCRdb's version contains in-frame clones alone and is incomplete. The table shows over 150,000 clones, with over 9% occurring only once. The CDR3 sequence is 17 residues long. Germline CDR1 reads SGHNT; CDR2 reads YYREEE (reference sequence). Trimming took 3 bases from V and 5 from J; bases not matched to a gene: 14. This clonotype originated in a man aged 25 to 45 with type 1 diabetes. The chain employs TRBV5-4 and TRBJ2-3, with 8 bases identical to TRBD2. Specimen: central memory CD4+ T cells from blood. The CDR3 nucleotides are TGTGCCAGCAGCTCCCACGTTGGAGCGGGAGCAAGAGATACGCAGTATTTT. Amino acid sequence: CASSSHVGAGARDTQYF.